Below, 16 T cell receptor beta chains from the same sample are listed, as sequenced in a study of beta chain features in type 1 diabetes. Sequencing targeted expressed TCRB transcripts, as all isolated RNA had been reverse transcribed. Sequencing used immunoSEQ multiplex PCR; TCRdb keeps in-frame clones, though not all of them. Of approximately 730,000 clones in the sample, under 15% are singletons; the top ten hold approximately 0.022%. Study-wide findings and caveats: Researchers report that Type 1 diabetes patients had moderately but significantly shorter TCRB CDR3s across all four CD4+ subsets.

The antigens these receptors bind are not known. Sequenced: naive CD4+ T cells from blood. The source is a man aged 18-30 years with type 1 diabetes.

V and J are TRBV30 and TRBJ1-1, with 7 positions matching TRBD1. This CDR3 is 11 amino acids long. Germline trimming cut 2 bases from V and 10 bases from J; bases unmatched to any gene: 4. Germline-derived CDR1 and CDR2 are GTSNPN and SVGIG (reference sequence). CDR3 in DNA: TGTGCCTGGAGTTCCCACAGGGGAGCTTTCTTT. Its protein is CAWSSHRGAFF.

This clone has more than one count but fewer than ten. The CDR3 sequence is CAAGQYYGYTF. The DNA of the CDR3 is TGTGCCGCAGGACAGTACTATGGCTACACCTTC. V and J are TRBV10-3 and TRBJ1-2, with D possibly matching TRBD1 (6 bases). CDR1 is ENHRY and CDR2 is SYGVKD in the germline V gene. V lost 11 bases and J 3 bases, leaving 10 bases between the germline ends. The CDR3 spans 11 residues.

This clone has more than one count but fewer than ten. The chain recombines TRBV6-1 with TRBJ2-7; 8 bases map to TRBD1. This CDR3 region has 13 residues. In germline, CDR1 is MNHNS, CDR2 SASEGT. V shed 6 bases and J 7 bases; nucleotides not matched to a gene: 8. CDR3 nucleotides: TGTGCCAGCAGGGATGGACAGGGACGAGAGCAGTACTTC. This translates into CASRDGQGREQYF.

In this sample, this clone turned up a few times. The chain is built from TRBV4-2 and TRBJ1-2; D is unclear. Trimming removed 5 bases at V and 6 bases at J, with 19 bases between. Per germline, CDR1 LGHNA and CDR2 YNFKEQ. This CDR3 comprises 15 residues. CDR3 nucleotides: TGTGCCAGCAGCTTGGTGGGTCAGAGAATAGATGGCTACACCTTC. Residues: CASSLVGQRIDGYTF.

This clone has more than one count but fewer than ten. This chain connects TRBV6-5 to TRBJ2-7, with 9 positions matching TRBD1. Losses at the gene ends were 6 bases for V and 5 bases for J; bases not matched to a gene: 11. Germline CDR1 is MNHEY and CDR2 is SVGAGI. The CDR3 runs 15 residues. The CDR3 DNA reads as TGTGCCAGCAGGTACACAGGGGGCATGGGTGACGAGCAGTACTTC. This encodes CASRYTGGMGDEQYF.

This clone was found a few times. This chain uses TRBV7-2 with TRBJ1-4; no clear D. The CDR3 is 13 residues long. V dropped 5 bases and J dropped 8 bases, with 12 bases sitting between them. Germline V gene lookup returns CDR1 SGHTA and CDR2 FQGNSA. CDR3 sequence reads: CASSRAVGEKLFF. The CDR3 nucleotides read TGTGCCAGCAGCCGGGCCGTAGGGGAAAAACTGTTTTTT.

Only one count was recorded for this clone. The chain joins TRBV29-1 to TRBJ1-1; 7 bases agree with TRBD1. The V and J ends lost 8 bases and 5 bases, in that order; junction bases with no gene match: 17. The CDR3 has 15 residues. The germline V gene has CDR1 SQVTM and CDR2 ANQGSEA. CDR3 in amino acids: CSPRRANRGETEAFF. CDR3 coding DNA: TGCAGCCCCCGAAGGGCGAACAGGGGAGAAACTGAAGCTTTCTTT.

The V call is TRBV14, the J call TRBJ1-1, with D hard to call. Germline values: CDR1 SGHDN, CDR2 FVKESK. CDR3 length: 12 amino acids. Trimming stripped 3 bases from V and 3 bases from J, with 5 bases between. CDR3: CASSQYYTEAFF. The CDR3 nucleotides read TGTGCCAGCAGCCAGTATTACACTGAAGCTTTCTTT.

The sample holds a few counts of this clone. The CDR3 region is CASSLWGLQADTQYF. In DNA, the CDR3 is TGTGCCAGCAGCTTATGGGGACTCCAGGCGGATACGCAGTATTTT. The chain joins TRBV7-2 to TRBJ2-3, with a tentative D call TRBD2 (6 bases). CDR3 length: 15 residues. V was pared by 2 bases and J by 6 bases, with 15 bases between. Germline V CDR1 and CDR2: SGHTA, FQGNSA.

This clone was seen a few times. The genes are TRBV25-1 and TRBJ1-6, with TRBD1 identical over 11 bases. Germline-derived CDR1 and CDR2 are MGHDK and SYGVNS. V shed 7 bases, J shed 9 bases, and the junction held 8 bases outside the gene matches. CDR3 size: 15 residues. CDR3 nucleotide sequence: TGTGCCAGCACTCAGGACAGGGGGCAGGGTTCACCCCTCCACTTT. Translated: CASTQDRGQGSPLHF.

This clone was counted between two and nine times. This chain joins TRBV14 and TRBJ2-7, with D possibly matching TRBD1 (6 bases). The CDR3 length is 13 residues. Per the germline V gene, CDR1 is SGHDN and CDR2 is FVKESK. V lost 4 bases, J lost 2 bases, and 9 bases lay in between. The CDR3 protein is CASSLQGPYEQYF. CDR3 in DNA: TGTGCCAGCAGCCTCCAGGGGCCCTACGAGCAGTACTTC.

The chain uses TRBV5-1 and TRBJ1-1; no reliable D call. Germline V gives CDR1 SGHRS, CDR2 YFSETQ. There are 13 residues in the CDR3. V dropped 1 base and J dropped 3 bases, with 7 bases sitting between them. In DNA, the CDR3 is TGCGCCAGCAGCTTGTTTGAGGACACTGAAGCTTTCTTT. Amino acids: CASSLFEDTEAFF.

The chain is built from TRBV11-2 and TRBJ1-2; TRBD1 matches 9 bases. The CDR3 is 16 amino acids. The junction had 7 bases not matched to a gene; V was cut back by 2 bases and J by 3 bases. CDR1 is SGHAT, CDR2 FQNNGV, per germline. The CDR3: CASSLWRDRADYGYTF. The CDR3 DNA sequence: TGTGCCAGCAGCTTATGGCGGGACAGGGCGGACTATGGCTACACCTTC.

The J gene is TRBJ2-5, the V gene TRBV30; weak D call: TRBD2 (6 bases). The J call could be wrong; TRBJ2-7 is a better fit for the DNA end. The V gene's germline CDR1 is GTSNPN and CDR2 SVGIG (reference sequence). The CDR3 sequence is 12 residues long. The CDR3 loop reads CAWSRGTYEQYF. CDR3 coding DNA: TGTGCCTGGAGCCGGGGGACCTACGAGCAGTACTTC.

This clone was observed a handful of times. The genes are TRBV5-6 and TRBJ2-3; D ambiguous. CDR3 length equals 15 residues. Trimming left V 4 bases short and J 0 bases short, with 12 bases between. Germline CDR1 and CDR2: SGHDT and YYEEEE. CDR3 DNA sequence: TGTGCCAGCAGCCCCCAGGCTACTAGCACAGATACGCAGTATTTT. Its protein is CASSPQATSTDTQYF.

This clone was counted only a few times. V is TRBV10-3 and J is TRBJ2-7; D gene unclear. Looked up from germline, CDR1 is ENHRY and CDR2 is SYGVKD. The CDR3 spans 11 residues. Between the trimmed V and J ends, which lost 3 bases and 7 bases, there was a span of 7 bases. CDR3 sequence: CAISEAGEQYF. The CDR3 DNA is TGTGCCATCAGTGAAGCTGGGGAGCAGTACTTC.